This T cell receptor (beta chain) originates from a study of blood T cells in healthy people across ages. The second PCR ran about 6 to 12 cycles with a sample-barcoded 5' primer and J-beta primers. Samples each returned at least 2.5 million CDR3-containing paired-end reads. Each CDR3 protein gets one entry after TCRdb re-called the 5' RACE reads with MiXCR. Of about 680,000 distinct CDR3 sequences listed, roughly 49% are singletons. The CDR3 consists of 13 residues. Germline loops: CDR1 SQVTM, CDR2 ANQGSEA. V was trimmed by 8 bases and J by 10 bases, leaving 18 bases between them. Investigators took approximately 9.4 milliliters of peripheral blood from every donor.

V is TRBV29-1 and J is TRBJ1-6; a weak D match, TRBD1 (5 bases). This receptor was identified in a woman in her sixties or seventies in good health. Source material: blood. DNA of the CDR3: TGCAGCACTTCCGACAGCCCAGGGTCACCCCTCCACTTT. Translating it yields CSTSDSPGSPLHF.